These T cell receptor beta chains were read from a single sample in a study of graft-versus-host responses after intestinal transplantation. Generated by immunoSEQ multiplex PCR, the TCRdb table keeps only in-frame clones and is missing some. In the table there are around 25,000 clones, approximately 95% of which are singletons. The sequencing here drew on PBMCs, taken 156 days after intestinal transplant. The receptor set was obtained from a human patient who received an intestinal transplant, so some T cells may come from the graft donor. Both conserved end residues are part of each CDR3. Fields, in order: D gene, clone size, V gene, J gene, CDR3 DNA, CDR3 protein. A D gene is named only where the DNA matches it firmly. Where a row states a size, it is once, few, many or the class of an expanded clone; other rows omit it.

D gene: TRBD1
clone size: NA
V gene: TRBV30
J gene: TRBJ1-6
CDR3 DNA: TGTGCCTGGAGTCCCACAGGGGTTTATAATTCACCCCTCCACTTT
CDR3 protein: CAWSPTGVYNSPLHF

D gene: NA
clone size: NA
V gene: TRBV6-9
J gene: TRBJ2-3
CDR3 DNA: TGTGCCAGCAGCCTCCCCGAGGATACGCAGTATTTT
CDR3 protein: CASSLPEDTQYF

D gene: TRBD1
clone size: NA
V gene: TRBV4-2
J gene: TRBJ2-3
CDR3 DNA: TGTGCCAGCAGCCAACCACAGGGGTTAGGTACGCAGTATTTT
CDR3 protein: CASSQPQGLGTQYF

D gene: NA
clone size: NA
V gene: TRBV4-1
J gene: TRBJ1-6
CDR3 DNA: TGCGCCAGCAGCCCCGCAGGATTAAATTCACCCCTCCACTTT
CDR3 protein: CASSPAGLNSPLHF

D gene: NA
clone size: once
V gene: TRBV6-5
J gene: TRBJ2-7
CDR3 DNA: TGTGCCAGCTATGGGTCCGCCTACGAGCAGTACTTC
CDR3 protein: CASYGSAYEQYF

D gene: NA
clone size: NA
V gene: TRBV19
J gene: TRBJ2-3
CDR3 DNA: TGTGCCAGTAGTCTAAATCAGGGTCCTGATACGCAGTATTTT
CDR3 protein: CASSLNQGPDTQYF

D gene: NA
clone size: NA
V gene: TRBV2
J gene: TRBJ1-4
CDR3 DNA: TGTGCCAGCAGGAGAGGGCCTAATGAAAAACTGTTTTTT
CDR3 protein: CASRRGPNEKLFF

D gene: NA
clone size: NA
V gene: TRBV7-7
J gene: TRBJ2-1
CDR3 DNA: TGTGCCAGCAGCTTGGGACCTACGTCCTACAATGAGCAGTTCTTC
CDR3 protein: CASSLGPTSYNEQFF

D gene: NA
clone size: NA
V gene: TRBV7-9
J gene: TRBJ1-2
CDR3 DNA: TGTGCCAGCAGCCCGACCGCTAACTATGGCTACACCTTC
CDR3 protein: CASSPTANYGYTF

D gene: NA
clone size: NA
V gene: TRBV11-2
J gene: TRBJ2-7
CDR3 DNA: TGTGCCAGCAGCCCCTGGAGGGGGGGCTACGAGCAGTACTTC
CDR3 protein: CASSPWRGGYEQYF

D gene: NA
clone size: NA
V gene: TRBV7-9
J gene: TRBJ2-2
CDR3 DNA: TGTGCCAGCAGCCCCCCTAACGCCGGGGAGCTGTTTTTT
CDR3 protein: CASSPPNAGELFF

D gene: NA
clone size: NA
V gene: TRBV30
J gene: TRBJ1-2
CDR3 DNA: TGTGCCTGGAGTGCGGGGCTCCTCTACACCTTC
CDR3 protein: CAWSAGLLYTF

D gene: NA
clone size: NA
V gene: TRBV27
J gene: TRBJ2-1
CDR3 DNA: TGTGCCAGCAGTTTCCAGGATACCGGATACAATGAGCAGTTCTTC
CDR3 protein: CASSFQDTGYNEQFF

D gene: TRBD2
clone size: NA
V gene: TRBV7-9
J gene: TRBJ2-1
CDR3 DNA: TGTGCCAGCAGCTACAGGACTAGCGGGGAACACGACAATGAGCAGTTCTTC
CDR3 protein: CASSYRTSGEHDNEQFF

D gene: NA
clone size: NA
V gene: TRBV9
J gene: TRBJ2-5
CDR3 DNA: TGTGCCAGCAGCGTAGACAGGGTGCAAGAGACCCAGTACTTC
CDR3 protein: CASSVDRVQETQYF

D gene: TRBD1
clone size: NA
V gene: TRBV5-6
J gene: TRBJ1-2
CDR3 DNA: TGTGCCAGCAGCTTGGCCTGGGGACAGGGGATTTATGGCTACACCTTC
CDR3 protein: CASSLAWGQGIYGYTF

D gene: NA
clone size: NA
V gene: TRBV30
J gene: TRBJ2-1
CDR3 DNA: TGTGCCTGGACTCGTGGGCAGGTAACAACAAATGAGCAGTTCTTC
CDR3 protein: CAWTRGQVTTNEQFF

D gene: TRBD1
clone size: NA
V gene: TRBV2
J gene: TRBJ2-7
CDR3 DNA: TGTGCCAGCAGAGGGGGACAGGGGGCCTACGAGCAGTACTTC
CDR3 protein: CASRGGQGAYEQYF

D gene: TRBD1
clone size: NA
V gene: TRBV11-2
J gene: TRBJ2-7
CDR3 DNA: TGTGCCAGCAGCTTAGGGTTCGGGACAGGGGACGAGCAGTACTTC
CDR3 protein: CASSLGFGTGDEQYF

D gene: NA
clone size: NA
V gene: TRBV4-2
J gene: TRBJ2-3
CDR3 DNA: TGTGCCAGCAGCGTTGGCGGGGAGGCAGATACGCAGTATTTT
CDR3 protein: CASSVGGEADTQYF

D gene: NA
clone size: NA
V gene: TRBV11-2
J gene: TRBJ2-5
CDR3 DNA: TGTGCCAGCAGCTTAGTCCAGGACTACCAAGAGACCCAGTACTTC
CDR3 protein: CASSLVQDYQETQYF

D gene: TRBD1
clone size: NA
V gene: TRBV5-1
J gene: TRBJ2-2
CDR3 DNA: TGCGCCAGCAGCCATACAGGGGGCACCGGGGAGCTGTTTTTT
CDR3 protein: CASSHTGGTGELFF

D gene: NA
clone size: NA
V gene: TRBV21-1
J gene: TRBJ1-5
CDR3 DNA: TGTACCAGCAGCCCATCATGGTTCGGGAATCAGCCCCAGCATTTT
CDR3 protein: CTSSPSWFGNQPQHF

D gene: NA
clone size: NA
V gene: TRBV5-1
J gene: TRBJ1-1
CDR3 DNA: TGCGCCAGCAGCTTGTTGCAGGACACTGAAGCTTTCTTT
CDR3 protein: CASSLLQDTEAFF